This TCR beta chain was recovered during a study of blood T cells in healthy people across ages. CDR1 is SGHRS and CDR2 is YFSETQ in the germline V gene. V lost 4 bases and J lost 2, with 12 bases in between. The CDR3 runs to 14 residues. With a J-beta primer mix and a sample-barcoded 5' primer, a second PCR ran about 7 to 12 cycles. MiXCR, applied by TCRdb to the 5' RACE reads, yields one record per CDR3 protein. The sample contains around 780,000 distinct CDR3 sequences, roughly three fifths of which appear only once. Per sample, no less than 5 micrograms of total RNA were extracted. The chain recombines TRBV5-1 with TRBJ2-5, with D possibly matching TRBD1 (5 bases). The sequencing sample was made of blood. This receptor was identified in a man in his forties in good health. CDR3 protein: CASSIPGFQETQYF. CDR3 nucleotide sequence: TGCGCCAGCAGCATCCCAGGGTTTCAAGAGACCCAGTACTTC.